What follows is one T cell receptor beta chain and its context. Per the germline V gene, CDR1 is LNHNV and CDR2 is YYDKDF (reference sequence). Trimming left V 5 bases short and J 2 bases short, with 16 bases between. The CDR3 has 15 residues. Naive CD8 cells were CD45RO-negative, positively selected for CCR7, excluding terminally differentiated effector memory CD45RA+ cells. This sample was taken from a study of shared clonotypes between healthy human individuals. Turning to the study itself: Each donor had three CD4 naive, three CD4 memory, two CD8 naive and one CD8 memory plate.

Every subset had its genomic DNA shared out evenly among several immunoSEQ plates. Method: immunoSEQ multiplex PCR; TCRdb's copy keeps in-frame clones and lacks some. Here the sample spans about 2 million clones, approximately 95% being singletons. V gene TRBV15 combines with J gene TRBJ2-7, with D unresolved. The clonotype comes from a man aged 18-30 years in good health. The source material was naive CD8+ T cells sorted from blood. The CDR3 DNA reads TGTGCCACCAGCGTAGGGCTAGAACTTACCTACGAGCAGTACTTC. Amino acids: CATSVGLELTYEQYF.